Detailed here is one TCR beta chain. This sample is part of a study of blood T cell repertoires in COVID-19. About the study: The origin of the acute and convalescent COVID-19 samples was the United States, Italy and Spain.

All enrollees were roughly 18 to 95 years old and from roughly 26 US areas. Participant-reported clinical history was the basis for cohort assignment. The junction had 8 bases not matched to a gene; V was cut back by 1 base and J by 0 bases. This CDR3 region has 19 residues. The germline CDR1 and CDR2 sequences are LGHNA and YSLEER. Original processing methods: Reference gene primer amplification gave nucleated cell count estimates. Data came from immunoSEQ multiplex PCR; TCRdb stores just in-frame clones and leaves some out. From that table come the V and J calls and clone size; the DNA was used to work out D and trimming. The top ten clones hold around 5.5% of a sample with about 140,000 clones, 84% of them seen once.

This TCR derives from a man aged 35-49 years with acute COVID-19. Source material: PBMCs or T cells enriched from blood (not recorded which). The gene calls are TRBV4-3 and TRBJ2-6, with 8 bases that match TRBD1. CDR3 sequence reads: CASSQVTGVDLSGANVLTF. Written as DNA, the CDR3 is TGCGCCAGCAGCCAAGTGACAGGGGTAGACCTCTCTGGGGCCAACGTCCTGACTTTC.